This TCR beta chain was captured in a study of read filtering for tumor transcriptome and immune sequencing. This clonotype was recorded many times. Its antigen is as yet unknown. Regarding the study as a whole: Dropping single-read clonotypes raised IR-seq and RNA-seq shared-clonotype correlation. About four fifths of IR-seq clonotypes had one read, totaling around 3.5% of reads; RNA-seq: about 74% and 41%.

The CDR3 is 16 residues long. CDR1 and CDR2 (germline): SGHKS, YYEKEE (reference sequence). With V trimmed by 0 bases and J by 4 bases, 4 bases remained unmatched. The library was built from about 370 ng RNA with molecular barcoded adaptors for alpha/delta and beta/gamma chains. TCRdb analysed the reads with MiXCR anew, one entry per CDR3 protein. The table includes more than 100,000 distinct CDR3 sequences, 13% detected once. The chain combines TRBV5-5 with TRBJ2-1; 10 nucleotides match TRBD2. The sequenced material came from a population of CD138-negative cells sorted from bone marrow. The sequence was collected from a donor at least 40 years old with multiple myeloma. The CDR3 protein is CASSLVGSGRYNEQFF. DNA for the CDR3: TGTGCCAGCAGCTTGGTCGGTAGCGGGAGGTACAATGAGCAGTTCTTC.